Ten or more counts support the clone carrying this T cell receptor beta chain. This specimen comes from a study of T cells in Graves' hyperthyroidism and ophthalmopathy. The authors deemed Graves' hyperthyroidism stable absent ophthalmopathy progression within 18 months. Clinical symptoms, serum thyroxine, TRAb, thyroid ultrasound and orbital computed tomography informed diagnoses. Amplified regions were TCR beta CDR3 sequences from RNA transcripts. An initial round of RT-PCR targeting the TCR CDR3 relied on the HTBI primer set. TCRdb itself ran the multiplex PCR reads through MiXCR, one entry per CDR3 protein. There are about 360,000 distinct CDR3 sequences in the sample; around 14% occur only once, and around a tenth lies in the top ten. The ends were cut back, 5 bases at V and 3 bases at J, with 14 bases in the middle. This CDR3 has 14 amino acids. Germline values: CDR1 SGHAT, CDR2 FQNNGV.

V and J are TRBV11-2 and TRBJ2-7, with D tentatively TRBD2 (5 bases). Sequences were obtained from blood. The receptor was derived from a woman between 18 and 30 years old with Graves' hyperthyroidism. The CDR3 region is CASSVLTRVYEQYF. CDR3 DNA: TGTGCCAGCAGCGTACTAACTAGGGTCTACGAGCAGTACTTC. The complete variable domain, with remaining parts taken from reference TRBV11-2 and TRBJ2-7, reads EAGVAQSPRYKIIEKRQSVAFWCNPISGHATLYWYQQILGQGPKLLIQFQNNGVVDDSQLPKDRFSAERLKGVDSTLKIQPAKLEDSAVYLCASSVLTRVYEQYFGPGTRLTVT.